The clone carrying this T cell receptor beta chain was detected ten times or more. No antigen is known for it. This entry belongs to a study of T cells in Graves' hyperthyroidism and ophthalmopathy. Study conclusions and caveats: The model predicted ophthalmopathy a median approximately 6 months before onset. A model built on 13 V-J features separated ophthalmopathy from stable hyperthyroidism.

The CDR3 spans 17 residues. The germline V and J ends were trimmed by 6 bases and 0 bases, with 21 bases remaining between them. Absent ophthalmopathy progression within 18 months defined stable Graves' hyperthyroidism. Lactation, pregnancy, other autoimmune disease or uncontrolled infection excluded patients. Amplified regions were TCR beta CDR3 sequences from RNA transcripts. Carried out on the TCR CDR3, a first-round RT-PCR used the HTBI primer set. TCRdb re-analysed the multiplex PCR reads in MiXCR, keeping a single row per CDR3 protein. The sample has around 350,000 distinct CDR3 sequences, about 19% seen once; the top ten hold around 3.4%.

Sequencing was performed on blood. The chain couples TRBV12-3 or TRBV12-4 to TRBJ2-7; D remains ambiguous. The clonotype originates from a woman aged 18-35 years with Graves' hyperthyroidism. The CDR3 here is CASSPLGRPIVSYEQYF. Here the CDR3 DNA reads TGTGCCAGCAGCCCATTAGGACGGCCGATCGTCTCCTACGAGCAGTACTTC.